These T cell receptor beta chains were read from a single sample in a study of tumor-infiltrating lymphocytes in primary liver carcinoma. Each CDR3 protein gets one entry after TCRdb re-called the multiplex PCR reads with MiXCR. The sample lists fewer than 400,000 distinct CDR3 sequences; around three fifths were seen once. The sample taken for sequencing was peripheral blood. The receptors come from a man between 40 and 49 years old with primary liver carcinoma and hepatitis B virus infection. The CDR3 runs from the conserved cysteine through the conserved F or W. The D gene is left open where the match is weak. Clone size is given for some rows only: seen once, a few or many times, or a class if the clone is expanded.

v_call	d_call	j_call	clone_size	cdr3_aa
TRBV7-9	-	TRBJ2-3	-	CASSLVDIDTQYF
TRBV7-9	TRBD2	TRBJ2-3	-	CASSRGASGASTDTQYF
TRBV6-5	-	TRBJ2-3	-	CASTGQGSDTQYF
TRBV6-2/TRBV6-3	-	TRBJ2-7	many	CASSGDAGIYEQYF
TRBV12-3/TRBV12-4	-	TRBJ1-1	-	CASRIRFNTGAFF
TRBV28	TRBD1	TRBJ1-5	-	CASSDGQGAGVGNQPQHF
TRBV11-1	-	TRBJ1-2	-	CASSRSCDNYDYTF
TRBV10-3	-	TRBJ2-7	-	CAISEVPSSAYEQYF
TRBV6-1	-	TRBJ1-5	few	CASSNLGSNQPQHF
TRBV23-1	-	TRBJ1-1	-	CASSRRAFF
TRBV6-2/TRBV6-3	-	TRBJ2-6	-	CASSYIRDGANVLTF
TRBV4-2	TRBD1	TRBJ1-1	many	CASSQTGGDTEAFF
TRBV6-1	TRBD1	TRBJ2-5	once	CASSVPGQQETRYF
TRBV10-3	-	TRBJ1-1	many	CAIGGTNTEAFF
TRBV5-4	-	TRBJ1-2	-	CASSLAASDGCTF
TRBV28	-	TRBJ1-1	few	CASSSRWTENTEAFF
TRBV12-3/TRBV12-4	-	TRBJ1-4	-	CASSLSGVSEKLLF
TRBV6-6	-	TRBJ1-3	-	CASSYSGTGRSSGNTIYF
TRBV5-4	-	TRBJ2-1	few	CASSFLGRQSNEQFF
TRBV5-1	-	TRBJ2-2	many	CASRTTTDTGELFF
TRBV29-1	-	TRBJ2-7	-	CSVDREGAPYEQYF
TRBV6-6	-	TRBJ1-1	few	CASSYSTFGTGTEAFF
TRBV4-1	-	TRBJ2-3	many	CASSQEFRTWGTDTQYF
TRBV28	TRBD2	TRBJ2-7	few	CASSFKLAGGAGEQYF
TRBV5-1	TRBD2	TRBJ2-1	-	CARSLEAGTSGRAREQFF
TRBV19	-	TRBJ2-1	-	CASTTGAEQFF
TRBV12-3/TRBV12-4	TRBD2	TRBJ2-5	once	CASSPTGTSGLQETQHF
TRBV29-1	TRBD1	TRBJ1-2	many	CSVHRQGYGYTF
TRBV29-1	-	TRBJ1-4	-	CSVLRPGTRGEELFF
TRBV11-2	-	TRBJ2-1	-	CASSLLWTCNELFF
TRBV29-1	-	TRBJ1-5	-	CSEKNGDSNQPQHF